This TCR beta chain was obtained from a study of cytomegalovirus exposure and HLA in healthy donors. At the level of the study: The 110 million or so unique TCR beta sequences, from about 180 million T cells, were found by an earlier analysis.

As regards this clone: Its specificity is unknown.

The V gene lost 6 bases and the J gene lost 5 bases, with 19 bases spanning the gap. The CDR3 contains 15 residues. Germline V gene sequence: CDR1 SNHLY, CDR2 FYNNEI. General observations from the study: Researchers had no immune exposure information except CMV serostatus available. For TCR beta chains, V- and J-gene trimming was later linked to a missense DCLRE1C variant. The listing of approximately 160 TCR beta chains classed them as cytomegalovirus-associated.

Researchers ran the PCR with 60 Vbeta and 13 Jbeta primers. TCRdb's table, derived via immunoSEQ multiplex PCR, lists solely in-frame clones and lacks some. This table holds fewer than 200,000 clones, over 70% found once. Sequenced sample: PBMCs. The V gene is TRBV2, the J gene TRBJ2-5, with a weak D call TRBD1 (5 bases). This receptor was obtained from a woman aged 45-65 years in good health and CMV-seronegative. CDR3 amino acids: CASSALGVLWETQYF. CDR3 bases: TGTGCCAGCAGCGCGTTAGGGGTACTGTGGGAGACCCAGTACTTC. Based on the CDR3 plus reference TRBV2 and TRBJ2-5, the full variable domain is EPEVTQTPSHQVTQMGQEVILRCVPISNHLYFYWYRQILGQKVEFLVSFYNNEISEKSEIFDDQFSVERPDGSNFTLKIRSTKLEDSAMYFCASSALGVLWETQYFGPGTRLLVL.